Listed below are T cell receptor beta chains from one sample, sequenced in a study of T cell responses to AZD1222 COVID-19 vaccine. Sequencing was performed with immunoSEQ multiplex PCR; in TCRdb, only in-frame clones are kept and a portion is missing. This repertoire shows about 210,000 clones, approximately 92% found once; its top ten account for approximately 1.3%. Sequenced material: peripheral blood, taken on day 0 of AZD1222 vaccination. The receptor source for this set is an adult in good health. CDR3s include the opening cysteine and the closing phenylalanine or tryptophan. D genes are given only for firm matches. A clone size is listed for some rows: how often the clone was seen (once, few, many), or a class if it is expanded.

CDR3 protein,CDR3 DNA,clone size,CDR3 length,V gene,D gene,J gene
CASSLLRGGAGANVLTF,TGCGCCAGCAGCCTACTACGCGGGGGGGCCGGGGCCAACGTCCTGACTTTC,NA,17,TRBV4-1,TRBD2,TRBJ2-6
CASSRNTEAFF,TGTGCCAGCAGCCGGAACACTGAAGCTTTCTTT,NA,11,TRBV3-1/TRBV3-2,NA,TRBJ1-1
CASSDRLADTIYF,TGTGCCAGCAGTGATAGACTAGCGGACACCATATATTTT,NA,13,TRBV2,NA,TRBJ1-3
CASSVSRQDHSGANVLTF,TGTGCCAGCAGCGTATCGAGACAGGACCACTCTGGGGCCAACGTCCTGACTTTC,once,18,TRBV9,NA,TRBJ2-6
CASSPGSSTEAFF,TGTGCCAGCTCACCAGGCTCCTCCACTGAAGCTTTCTTT,NA,13,TRBV18,NA,TRBJ1-1
CASSITRAARTSNQPQHF,TGTGCCAGTAGTATAACCCGGGCGGCTCGTACGAGCAATCAGCCCCAGCATTTT,NA,18,TRBV19,NA,TRBJ1-5
CASRPDDWENSPLHF,TGTGCCAGCAGACCTGACGACTGGGAAAATTCACCCCTCCACTTT,NA,15,TRBV6-2/TRBV6-3,NA,TRBJ1-6
CASSQDTGTGGAYEQYF,TGCGCCAGCAGCCAAGATACCGGGACAGGGGGTGCCTACGAGCAGTACTTC,NA,17,TRBV4-1,TRBD1,TRBJ2-7
CASTPGTGRTEAFF,TGTGCCAGCACCCCCGGGACAGGAAGGACTGAAGCTTTCTTT,NA,14,TRBV6-5,TRBD1,TRBJ1-1
CASSTGTGNPGELFF,TGTGCCAGCAGCACTGGGACAGGAAATCCCGGGGAGCTGTTTTTT,NA,15,TRBV7-7,TRBD1,TRBJ2-2
CASSLRGFNEKLFF,TGTGCCAGCAGCCTCAGGGGGTTTAATGAAAAACTGTTTTTT,NA,14,TRBV7-8,TRBD1,TRBJ1-4
CASSYVLRDPNGPLHF,TGTGCCAGCAGTTACGTTCTTCGGGACCCCAACGGCCCCCTCCACTTT,NA,16,TRBV6-2/TRBV6-3,NA,TRBJ1-6
CASSPTYFIGGGWYNSPLHF,TGCGCCAGCAGCCCTACCTACTTTATCGGGGGAGGTTGGTATAATTCACCCCTCCACTTT,NA,20,TRBV4-3,NA,TRBJ1-6
CASSLGGTRAEQYF,TGTGCCAGCAGCTTGGGAGGGACTCGGGCCGAGCAGTACTTC,NA,14,TRBV5-8,NA,TRBJ2-7
CASSLVWAGAYEQYF,TGTGCCAGCAGCTTAGTCTGGGCAGGGGCCTACGAGCAGTACTTC,NA,15,TRBV7-2,NA,TRBJ2-7
CARAPGGGQRSRRSSYNSPLHF,TGCGCCCGCGCCCCGGGGGGGGGACAGCGGAGCAGGCGAAGCTCCTATAATTCACCCCTCCACTTT,NA,22,TRBV5-1,TRBD1,TRBJ1-6
CASSLGGSGVSYEQYF,TGTGCCAGCAGCTTAGGCGGCAGCGGAGTCTCCTACGAGCAGTACTTC,NA,16,TRBV7-8,NA,TRBJ2-7
CASSRSSGENSPLHF,TGCGCCAGCAGCCGATCCTCAGGGGAAAATTCACCCCTCCACTTT,few,15,TRBV5-1,NA,TRBJ1-6
CASSHAGSLNYGYTF,TGCGCCAGCAGCCATGCAGGGAGCCTCAACTATGGCTACACCTTC,NA,15,TRBV4-1,NA,TRBJ1-2
CASSYIRGNEQFF,TGTGCCAGCAGTTATATCCGGGGAAATGAGCAGTTCTTC,NA,13,TRBV12-3/TRBV12-4,NA,TRBJ2-1
CATASLTGDTEAFF,TGTGCCACCGCGAGCCTGACAGGGGACACTGAAGCTTTCTTT,NA,14,TRBV6-5,TRBD1,TRBJ1-1
CASGTDYNSPLHF,TGTGCCAGCGGGACAGATTATAATTCACCCCTCCACTTT,NA,13,TRBV2,TRBD1,TRBJ1-6
CASSLGGDYGYTF,TGTGCCAGCAGCTTGGGGGGGGACTATGGCTACACCTTC,NA,13,TRBV5-4,NA,TRBJ1-2
CASSLLGVSEAFF,TGTGCCAGCAGCTTATTGGGTGTTTCTGAAGCTTTCTTT,NA,13,TRBV7-3,NA,TRBJ1-1
CASSQDHGAGNQPQHF,TGTGCCAGCAGCCAAGATCACGGGGCTGGCAATCAGCCCCAGCATTTT,NA,16,TRBV4-2,NA,TRBJ1-5
CASSLDNNQPQHF,TGTGCCAGCAGCTTAGACAATAATCAGCCCCAGCATTTT,NA,13,TRBV7-9,NA,TRBJ1-5
CASSSPEGSSNYGYTF,TGTGCCAGCAGTTCTCCCGAGGGGTCTTCAAACTATGGCTACACCTTC,NA,16,TRBV6-2/TRBV6-3,NA,TRBJ1-2
CASSEAPFSGNTIYF,TGTGCCAGCAGTGAAGCGCCATTCTCTGGAAACACCATATATTTT,NA,15,TRBV6-1,NA,TRBJ1-3
CATSSRLTLRNIQYF,TGTGCCACCTCCTCCCGGCTCACTCTTCGAAACATTCAGTACTTC,NA,15,TRBV15,NA,TRBJ2-4
CASSLGGGLEETQYF,TGTGCCAGCAGCTTGGGAGGGGGACTCGAAGAGACCCAGTACTTC,NA,15,TRBV5-4,NA,TRBJ2-5
CASRRGGAAHEQFF,TGTGCCAGCCGGCGGGGGGGCGCTGCCCATGAGCAGTTCTTC,NA,14,TRBV6-5,TRBD2,TRBJ2-1
CASSRGRETQYF,TGTGCCAGCAGCCGGGGTAGGGAGACCCAGTACTTC,NA,12,TRBV3-1/TRBV3-2,NA,TRBJ2-5
CATALGTGIYNSPLHF,TGTGCCACCGCTCTGGGGACAGGGATCTATAATTCACCCCTCCACTTT,once,16,TRBV15,TRBD1,TRBJ1-6
CASSSIGTDNTGELFF,TGTGCCAGCAGCTCAATCGGGACAGATAACACCGGGGAGCTGTTTTTT,once,16,TRBV7-6,TRBD1,TRBJ2-2
CASSLTGGSNTEAFF,TGTGCCAGCAGCTTAACAGGGGGTTCGAACACTGAAGCTTTCTTT,NA,15,TRBV7-3,NA,TRBJ1-1
CASRATGNTEAFF,TGTGCCAGCAGGGCTACAGGGAACACTGAAGCTTTCTTT,NA,13,TRBV6-5,NA,TRBJ1-1
CASSQGLGLVYDTQYF,TGTGCCAGCAGCCAAGGCCTAGGTCTAGTGTACGATACGCAGTATTTT,NA,16,TRBV3-1/TRBV3-2,NA,TRBJ2-3
CASSFSGGEQYF,TGTGCCAGCAGCTTTTCCGGTGGCGAGCAGTACTTC,NA,12,TRBV11-3,NA,TRBJ2-7
CASSLAGSLYGYTF,TGTGCCAGCAGCTTGGCAGGATCTCTCTATGGCTACACCTTC,NA,14,TRBV7-9,NA,TRBJ1-2
CASSQGVIPFYNEQFF,TGTGCCAGCAGCCAAGGAGTGATACCCTTTTACAATGAGCAGTTCTTC,NA,16,TRBV14,NA,TRBJ2-1
CASSRRDGELFF,TGTGCCTCCTCGAGACGGGACGGGGAGCTGTTTTTT,NA,12,TRBV24-1,NA,TRBJ2-2